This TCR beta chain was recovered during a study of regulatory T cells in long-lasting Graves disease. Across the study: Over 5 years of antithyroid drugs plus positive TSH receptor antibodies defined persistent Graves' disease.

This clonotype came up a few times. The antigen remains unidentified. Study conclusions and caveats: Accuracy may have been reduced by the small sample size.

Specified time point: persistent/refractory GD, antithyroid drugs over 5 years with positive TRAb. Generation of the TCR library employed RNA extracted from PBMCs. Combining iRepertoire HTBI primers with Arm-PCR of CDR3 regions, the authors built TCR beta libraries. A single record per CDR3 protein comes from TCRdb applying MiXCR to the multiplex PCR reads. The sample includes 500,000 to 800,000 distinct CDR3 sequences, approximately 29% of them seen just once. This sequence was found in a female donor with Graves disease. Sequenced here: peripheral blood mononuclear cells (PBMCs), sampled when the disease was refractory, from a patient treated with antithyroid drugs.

The CDR3 protein is CASSPGTGADSPLHF. The CDR3 DNA reads TGTGCCAGCAGCCCAGGGACAGGGGCGGATTCACCCCTCCACTTT. This chain uses TRBV5-4 with TRBJ1-6, with 10 bases aligning to TRBD1. J lost 8 bases, V lost 4 bases, and 6 bases had no gene match. The CDR3 runs 15 residues. Germline CDR1 and CDR2: SGHNT and YYREEE (reference sequence).